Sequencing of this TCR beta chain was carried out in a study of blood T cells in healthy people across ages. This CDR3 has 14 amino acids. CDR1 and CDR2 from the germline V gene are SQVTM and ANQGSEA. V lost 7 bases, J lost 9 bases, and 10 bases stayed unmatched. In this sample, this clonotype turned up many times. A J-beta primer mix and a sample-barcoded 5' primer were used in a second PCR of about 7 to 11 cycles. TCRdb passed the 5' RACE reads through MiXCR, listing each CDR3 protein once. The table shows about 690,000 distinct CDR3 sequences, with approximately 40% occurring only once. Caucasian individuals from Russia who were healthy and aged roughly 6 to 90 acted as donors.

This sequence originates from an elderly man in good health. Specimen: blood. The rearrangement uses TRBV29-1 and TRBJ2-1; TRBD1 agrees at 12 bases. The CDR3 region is CSGVRDRGLGEQFF. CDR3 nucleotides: TGCAGCGGCGTCCGGGACAGGGGGCTTGGTGAGCAGTTCTTC.